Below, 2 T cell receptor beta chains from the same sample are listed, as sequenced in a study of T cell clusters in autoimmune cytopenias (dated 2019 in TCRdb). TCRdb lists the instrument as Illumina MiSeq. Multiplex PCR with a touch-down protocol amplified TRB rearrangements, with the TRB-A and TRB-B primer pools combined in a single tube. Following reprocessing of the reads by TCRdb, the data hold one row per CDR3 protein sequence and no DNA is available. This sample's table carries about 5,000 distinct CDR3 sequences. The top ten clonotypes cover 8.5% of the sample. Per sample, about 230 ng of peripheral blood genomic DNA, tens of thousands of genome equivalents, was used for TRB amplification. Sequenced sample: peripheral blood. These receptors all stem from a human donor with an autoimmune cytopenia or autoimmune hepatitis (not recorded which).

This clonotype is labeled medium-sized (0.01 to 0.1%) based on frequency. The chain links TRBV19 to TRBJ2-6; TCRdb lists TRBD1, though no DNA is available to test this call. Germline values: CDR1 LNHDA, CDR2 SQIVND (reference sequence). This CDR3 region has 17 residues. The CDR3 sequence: CASSIDWTGAGANVLTF.

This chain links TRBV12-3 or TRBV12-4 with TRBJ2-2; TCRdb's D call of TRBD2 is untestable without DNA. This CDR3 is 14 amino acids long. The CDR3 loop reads CASSPLSSAGELFF.